This T cell receptor beta chain was captured in a study of blood T cell repertoires in COVID-19. In the study overall: Collection of acute and convalescent COVID-19 samples took place in the United States, Italy and Spain. T cells, B-cell-depleted T cells, or PBMCs provided the cDNA or gDNA that served as material.

In the study's own analysis: Nucleated cell counts were estimated from reference gene primer amplification. Only in-frame clones appear in the TCRdb table, and some are missing; sequencing was by immunoSEQ multiplex PCR. D and trimming were read from the DNA, whereas the V and J calls and clone size are those reported in that table. Of about 330,000 clones listed, roughly 90% are singletons. This CDR3 is 14 amino acids long. Trimming shortened V by 5 bases and J by 7 bases, and 12 bases separated the two germline ends. Germline-derived CDR1 and CDR2 are SNHLY and FYNNEI. Sequenced material: peripheral blood. V is TRBV2 and J is TRBJ1-6; D possibly corresponds to TRBD1 (6 bases). The sequence came from a woman aged 50 to 60 with active or convalescent COVID-19. The CDR3 region is CASSNSGVNSPLHF. The CDR3 nucleotides read TGTGCCAGCAGTAACTCAGGGGTGAATTCACCCCTCCACTTT.